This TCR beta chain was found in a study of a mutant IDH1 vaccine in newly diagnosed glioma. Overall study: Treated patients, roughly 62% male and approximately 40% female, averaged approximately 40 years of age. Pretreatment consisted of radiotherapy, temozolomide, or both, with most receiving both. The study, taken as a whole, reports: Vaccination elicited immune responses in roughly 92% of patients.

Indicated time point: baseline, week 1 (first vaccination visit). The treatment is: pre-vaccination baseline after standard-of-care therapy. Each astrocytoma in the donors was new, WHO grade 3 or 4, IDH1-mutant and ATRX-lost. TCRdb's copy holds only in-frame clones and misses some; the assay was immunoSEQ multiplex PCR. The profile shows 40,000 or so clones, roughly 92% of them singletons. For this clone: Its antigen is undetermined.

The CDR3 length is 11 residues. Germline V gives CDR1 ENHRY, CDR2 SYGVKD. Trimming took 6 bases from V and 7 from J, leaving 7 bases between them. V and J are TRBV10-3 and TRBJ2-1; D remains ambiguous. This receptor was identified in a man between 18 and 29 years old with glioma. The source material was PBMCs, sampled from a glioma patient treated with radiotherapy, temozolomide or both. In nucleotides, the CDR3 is TGTGCCATCAGAGGTCTGAATGAGCAGTTCTTC. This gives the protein CAIRGLNEQFF.